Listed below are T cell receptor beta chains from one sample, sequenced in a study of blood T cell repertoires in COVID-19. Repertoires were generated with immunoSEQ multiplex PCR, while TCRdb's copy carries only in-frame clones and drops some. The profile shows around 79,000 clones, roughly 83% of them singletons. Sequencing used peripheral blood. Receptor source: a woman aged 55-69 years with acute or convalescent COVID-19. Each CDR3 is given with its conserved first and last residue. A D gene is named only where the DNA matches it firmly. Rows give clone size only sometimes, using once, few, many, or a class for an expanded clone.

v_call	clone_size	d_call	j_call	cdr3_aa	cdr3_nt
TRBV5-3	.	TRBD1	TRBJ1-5	CARSSQGARNQPQHF	TGTGCCAGAAGCTCGCAGGGGGCGCGCAATCAGCCCCAGCATTTT
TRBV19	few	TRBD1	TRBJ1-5	CASSPGQGVISNQPQHF	TGTGCCAGTTCCCCAGGACAGGGGGTAATAAGCAATCAGCCCCAGCATTTT
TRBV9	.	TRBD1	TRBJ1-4	CASGRGSDEKLFF	TGTGCCAGCGGCAGGGGGTCGGATGAAAAACTGTTTTTT
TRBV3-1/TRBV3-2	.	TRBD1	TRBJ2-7	CASGEGAFYEQYF	TGTGCCAGTGGCGAGGGGGCCTTCTACGAGCAGTACTTC
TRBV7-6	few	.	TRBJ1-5	CASSLGGGQPQHF	TGTGCCAGCAGCTTAGGGGGAGGTCAGCCCCAGCATTTT
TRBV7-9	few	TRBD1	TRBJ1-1	CASSVGQGSTEAFF	TGTGCCAGCAGCGTAGGACAGGGGAGCACTGAAGCTTTCTTT
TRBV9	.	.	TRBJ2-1	CASSSRAGDEQFF	TGTGCCAGCAGCTCTCGAGCCGGGGATGAGCAGTTCTTC
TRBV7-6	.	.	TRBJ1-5	CASSLDGIGNQPQHF	TGTGCCAGCAGCTTAGACGGTATAGGCAATCAGCCCCAGCATTTT
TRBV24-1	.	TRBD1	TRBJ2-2	CATRGTGPGELFF	TGTGCCACCCGCGGGACAGGGCCCGGGGAGCTGTTTTTT
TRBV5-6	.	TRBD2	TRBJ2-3	CASSLQRGGRTDTQYF	TGTGCCAGCAGCTTACAGCGGGGGGGCCGAACAGATACGCAGTATTTT
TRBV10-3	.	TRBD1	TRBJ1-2	CAITYDRDYGYTF	TGTGCCATCACCTACGACAGGGACTATGGCTACACCTTC
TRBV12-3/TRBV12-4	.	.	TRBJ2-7	CASSLEGGYEQYF	TGTGCCAGCAGTTTAGAAGGGGGCTACGAGCAGTACTTC
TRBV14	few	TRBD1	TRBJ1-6	CASSQETGGKNSPLHF	TGTGCCAGCAGCCAAGAGACAGGGGGCAAGAATTCACCCCTCCACTTT
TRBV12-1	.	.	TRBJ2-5	CASSHRDRGLVETQYF	TGTGCCAGCAGCCATCGGGACAGGGGCCTGGTGGAGACCCAGTACTTC
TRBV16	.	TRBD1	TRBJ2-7	CASSQSGTGPAEQYF	TGTGCCAGCAGCCAATCAGGGACAGGGCCCGCCGAGCAGTACTTC
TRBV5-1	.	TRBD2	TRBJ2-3	CASSLAGRPSTDTQYF	TGCGCCAGCAGCCTAGCGGGAAGGCCTAGCACAGATACGCAGTATTTT
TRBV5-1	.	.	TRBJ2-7	CASRMEPGSYYEQYF	TGCGCCAGCAGGATGGAACCGGGATCTTACTACGAGCAGTACTTC
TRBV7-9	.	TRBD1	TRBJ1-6	CASSSRQGSALISPLHF	TGTGCCAGCAGCTCCAGACAGGGGAGTGCCCTTATATCACCCCTCCACTTT
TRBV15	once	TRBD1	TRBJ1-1	CATSRAGTGGGVAFF	TGTGCCACCAGCCGCGCCGGGACAGGGGGCGGAGTGGCTTTCTTT
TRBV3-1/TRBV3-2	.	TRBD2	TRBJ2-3	CASRLLAGGPDTQYF	TGTGCCAGCAGACTCCTAGCGGGGGGCCCAGATACGCAGTATTTT
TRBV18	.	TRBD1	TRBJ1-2	CASSPQTPGQGANYGYTF	TGTGCCAGCTCACCACAGACTCCGGGACAGGGGGCAAACTATGGCTACACCTTC
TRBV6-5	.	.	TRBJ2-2	CASRSTGELFF	TGTGCCAGCAGGTCGACCGGGGAGCTGTTTTTT
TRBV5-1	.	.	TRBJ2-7	CASSRGAATGEQYF	TGCGCCAGCAGCAGGGGTGCAGCCACCGGCGAGCAGTACTTC
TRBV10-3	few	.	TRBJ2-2	CALGADTGELFF	TGTGCCCTAGGGGCGGACACCGGGGAGCTGTTTTTT
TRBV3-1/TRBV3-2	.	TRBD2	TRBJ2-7	CASSPQLAGAFEQYF	TGTGCCAGCAGCCCACAACTAGCGGGGGCTTTTGAGCAGTACTTC
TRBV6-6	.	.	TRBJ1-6	CASSYGQPNNSPLHF	TGTGCCAGCAGTTATGGACAGCCAAATAATTCACCCCTCCACTTT